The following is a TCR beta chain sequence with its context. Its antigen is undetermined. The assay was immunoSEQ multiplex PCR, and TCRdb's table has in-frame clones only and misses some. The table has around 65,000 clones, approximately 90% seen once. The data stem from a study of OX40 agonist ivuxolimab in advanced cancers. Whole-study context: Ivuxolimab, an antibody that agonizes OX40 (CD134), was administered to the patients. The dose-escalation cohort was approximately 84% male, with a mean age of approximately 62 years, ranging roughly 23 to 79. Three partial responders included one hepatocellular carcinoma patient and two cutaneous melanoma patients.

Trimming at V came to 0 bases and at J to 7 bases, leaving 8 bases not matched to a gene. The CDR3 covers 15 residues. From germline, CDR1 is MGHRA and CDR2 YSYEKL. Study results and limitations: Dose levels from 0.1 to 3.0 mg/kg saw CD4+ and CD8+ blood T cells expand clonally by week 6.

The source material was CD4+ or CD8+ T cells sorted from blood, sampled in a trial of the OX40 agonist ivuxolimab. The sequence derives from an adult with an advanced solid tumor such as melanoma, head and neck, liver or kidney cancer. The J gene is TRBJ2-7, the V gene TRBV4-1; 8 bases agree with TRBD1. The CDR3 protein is CASSQDTRGLEEQYF. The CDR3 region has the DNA TGCGCCAGCAGCCAAGATACCAGGGGGCTCGAAGAGCAGTACTTC.